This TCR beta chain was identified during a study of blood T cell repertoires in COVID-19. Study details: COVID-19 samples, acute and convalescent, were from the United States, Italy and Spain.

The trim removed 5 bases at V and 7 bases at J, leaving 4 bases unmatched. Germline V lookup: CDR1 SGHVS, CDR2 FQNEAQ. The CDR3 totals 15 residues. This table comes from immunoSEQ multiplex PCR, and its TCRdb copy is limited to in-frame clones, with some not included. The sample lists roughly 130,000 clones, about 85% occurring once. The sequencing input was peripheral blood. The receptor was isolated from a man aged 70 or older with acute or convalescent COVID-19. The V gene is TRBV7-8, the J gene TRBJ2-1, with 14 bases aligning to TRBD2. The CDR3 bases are TGTGCCAGCAGCAAGGGACTAGCGGGGGTGAATGAGCAGTTCTTC. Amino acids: CASSKGLAGVNEQFF.